The 5 T cell receptor beta chains presented below share a single source sample, sequenced in a study of blood T cells in healthy people across ages (dated by TCRdb to the mid-2010s). The method was 5' RACE. Sequencing took place on an Illumina HiSeq 2500. A second PCR of roughly 6 to 12 cycles was run with a J-beta primer mix and a sample-barcoded 5' primer. Clones were called with MiXCR by TCRdb after fastp trimmed the public reads at Q25, and only in-frame beta chains were retained. Each entry merges the rows of one CDR3 protein and shows their most common DNA and genes. The sample contains some 700,000 distinct CDR3 sequences, about 20% of them found a single time. The leading ten clones occupy about 20% of the sample. Sequenced input: blood. These receptors were obtained from a man between 65 and 80 years old in good health.

This clonotype was counted only a few times. The chain couples TRBV5-1 to TRBJ1-3; 9 nucleotides align to TRBD1. V was clipped by 3 bases and J by 0 bases; unmatched bases: 4. The CDR3 has 16 residues. The germline V gene encodes CDR1 SGHRS and CDR2 YFSETQ. CDR3 protein: CASSSPTGGSGNTIYF. CDR3 DNA: TGCGCCAGCAGCTCCCCGACAGGGGGCTCTGGAAACACCATATATTTT.

At least ten counts were recorded for this clonotype. The CDR3 spells CASSQDWTFNSNQPQHF. CDR3 DNA sequence: TGCGCCAGCAGCCAAGATTGGACATTCAATAGCAATCAGCCCCAGCATTTT. The V and J genes are TRBV4-3 and TRBJ1-5; D perhaps matches TRBD1 (5 bases). Deletions cut 0 bases from V and 0 bases from J, with 12 bases between. Germline assignment: CDR1 LGHNA and CDR2 YSLEER. This CDR3 has 17 amino acids.

This clonotype was seen more than once but under ten times. The V and J genes are TRBV6-6 and TRBJ2-1, with 11 bases identical to TRBD2. The V gene end was trimmed by 4 bases and the J gene end by 9 bases; junction bases not matched to a gene: 8. CDR3 length: 15 amino acids. Germline loops: CDR1 MNHNY, CDR2 SVGAGI (reference sequence). In DNA form, the CDR3 reads TGTGCCAGCAGTTCCACTAGCGGGGGCGGGGGTGAGCAGTTCTTC. This encodes CASSSTSGGGGEQFF.

This clonotype was observed a handful of times. The J gene is TRBJ1-4, the V gene TRBV29-1; D not certain. V lost 6 bases and J 4 bases, leaving 9 bases between the germline ends. Germline V CDR1 and CDR2: SQVTM, ANQGSEA. The CDR3 sequence is 12 residues long. The CDR3 region is CSVQEDNEKLFF. Written as DNA, the CDR3 is TGCAGCGTACAAGAAGATAATGAAAAACTGTTTTTT.

The rearrangement links TRBV20-1 to TRBJ1-2; tentatively, D is TRBD1 (5 bases). Trimming pared 0 bases from V and 8 bases from J, leaving 25 bases between. This CDR3 contains 17 residues. CDR1 is DFQATT, CDR2 SNEGSKA, per germline (reference sequence). CDR3 sequence: CSAREPRRGGIGRGYTF. In nucleotides, the CDR3 is TGCAGTGCTAGAGAACCACGAAGGGGAGGGATAGGCCGGGGCTACACCTTC.